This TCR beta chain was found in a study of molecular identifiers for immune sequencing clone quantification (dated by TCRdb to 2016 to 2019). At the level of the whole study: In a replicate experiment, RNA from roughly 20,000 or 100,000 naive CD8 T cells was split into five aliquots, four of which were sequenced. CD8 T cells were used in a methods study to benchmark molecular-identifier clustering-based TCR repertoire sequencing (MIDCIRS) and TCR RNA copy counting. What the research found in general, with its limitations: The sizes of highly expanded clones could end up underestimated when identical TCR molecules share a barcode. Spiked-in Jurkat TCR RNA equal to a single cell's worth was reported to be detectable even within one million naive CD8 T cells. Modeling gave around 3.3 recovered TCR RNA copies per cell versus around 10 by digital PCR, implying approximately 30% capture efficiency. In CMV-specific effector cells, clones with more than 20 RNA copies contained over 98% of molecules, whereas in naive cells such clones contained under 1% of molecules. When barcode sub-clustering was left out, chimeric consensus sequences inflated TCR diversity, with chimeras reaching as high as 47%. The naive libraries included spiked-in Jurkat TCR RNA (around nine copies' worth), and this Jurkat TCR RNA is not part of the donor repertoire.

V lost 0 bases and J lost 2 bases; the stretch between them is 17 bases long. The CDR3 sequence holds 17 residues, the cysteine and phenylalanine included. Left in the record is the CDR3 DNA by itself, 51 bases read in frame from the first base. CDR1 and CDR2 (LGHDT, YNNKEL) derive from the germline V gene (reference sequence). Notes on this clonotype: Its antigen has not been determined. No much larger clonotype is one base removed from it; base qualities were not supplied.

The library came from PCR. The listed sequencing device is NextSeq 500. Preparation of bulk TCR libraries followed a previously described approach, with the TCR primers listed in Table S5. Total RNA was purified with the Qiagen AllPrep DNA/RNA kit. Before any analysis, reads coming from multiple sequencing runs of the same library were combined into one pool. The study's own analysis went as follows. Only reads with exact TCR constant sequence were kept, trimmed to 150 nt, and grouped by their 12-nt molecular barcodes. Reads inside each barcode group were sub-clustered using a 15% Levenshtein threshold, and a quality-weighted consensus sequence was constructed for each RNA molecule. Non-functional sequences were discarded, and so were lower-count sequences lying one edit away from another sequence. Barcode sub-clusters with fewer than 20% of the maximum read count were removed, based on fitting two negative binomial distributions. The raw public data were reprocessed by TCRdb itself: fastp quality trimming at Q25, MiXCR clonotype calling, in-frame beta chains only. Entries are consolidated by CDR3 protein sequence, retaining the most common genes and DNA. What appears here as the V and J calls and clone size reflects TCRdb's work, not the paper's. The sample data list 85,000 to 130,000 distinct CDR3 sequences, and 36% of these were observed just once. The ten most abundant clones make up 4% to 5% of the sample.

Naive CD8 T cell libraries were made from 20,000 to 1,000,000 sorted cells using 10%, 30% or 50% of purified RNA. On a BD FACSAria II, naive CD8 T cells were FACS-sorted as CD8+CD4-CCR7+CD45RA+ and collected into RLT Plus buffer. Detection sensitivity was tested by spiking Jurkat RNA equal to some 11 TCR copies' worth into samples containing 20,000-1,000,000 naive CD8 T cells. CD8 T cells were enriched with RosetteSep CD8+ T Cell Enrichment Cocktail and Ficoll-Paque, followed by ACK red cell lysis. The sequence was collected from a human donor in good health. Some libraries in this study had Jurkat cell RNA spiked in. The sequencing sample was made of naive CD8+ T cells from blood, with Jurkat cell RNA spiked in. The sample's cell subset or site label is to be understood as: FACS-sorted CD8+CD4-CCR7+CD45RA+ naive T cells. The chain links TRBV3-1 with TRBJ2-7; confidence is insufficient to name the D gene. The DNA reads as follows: TGTGCCAGCAGCCAAGACCAACCCGGAGATCGTGCCTACGAGCAGTACTTC. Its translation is CASSQDQPGDRAYEQYF.